Listed below are T cell receptor beta chains from one sample, sequenced in a study of technical replicates of blood from a few donors. TCRdb keeps only in-frame clones here, not all; method: immunoSEQ multiplex PCR. The sample lists over 55,000 clones, roughly nine tenths occurring once. What was sequenced was PBMCs. These receptors were obtained from a human donor in good health. Some clones in this sample may be carry-over from other donors' samples. Each CDR3 is given with its conserved first and last residue. The D gene is left open where the match is weak. A clone size is listed for some rows: how often the clone was seen (once, few, many), or a class if it is expanded.

TRBJ1-3 TRBV30 . . CAWSPGLLDTIYF TGTGCCTGGAGTCCGGGACTCTTAGACACCATATATTTT
TRBJ2-7 TRBV2 . . CASRDPGEQYF TGTGCCAGCAGAGACCCCGGGGAGCAGTACTTC
TRBJ1-1 TRBV10-3 once TRBD1 CATRVGDRETFF TGTGCCACCAGGGTCGGCGACAGGGAAACTTTCTTT
TRBJ2-7 TRBV5-8 once TRBD2 CASSRDYFSYEQYF TGTGCCAGCAGCAGGGACTATTTCTCCTACGAGCAGTACTTC
TRBJ1-1 TRBV5-1 . . CASSLENEAFF TGCGCCAGCAGCTTAGAGAATGAAGCTTTCTTT
TRBJ1-5 TRBV28 . . CASSEVGNQPQHF TGTGCCAGCAGTGAGGTTGGCAATCAGCCCCAGCATTTT
TRBJ2-5 TRBV4-2 . . CASSQVREETQYF TGTGCCAGCAGCCAAGTGAGGGAAGAGACCCAGTACTTC
TRBJ2-7 TRBV7-2 . . CASSLAGGPSEQYF TGTGCCAGCAGCTTAGCGGGGGGGCCGAGTGAGCAGTACTTC
TRBJ2-5 TRBV4-1 . . CASSQDSSLETQYF TGCGCCAGCAGCCAAGATAGTAGCTTGGAGACCCAGTACTTC
TRBJ1-3 TRBV7-7 . . CASSPGVSGNTIYF TGTGCCAGCAGCCCAGGGGTTTCTGGAAACACCATATATTTT
TRBJ2-2 TRBV7-3 . TRBD2 CASSPRPSGGRGTGELFF TGTGCCAGCAGCCCCCGCCCTAGCGGGGGCCGTGGCACCGGGGAGCTGTTTTTT
TRBJ1-1 TRBV5-1 . . CASTPSPGGTEAFF TGCGCCAGCACTCCGTCTCCCGGGGGCACTGAAGCTTTCTTT
TRBJ1-5 TRBV6-1 . . CASRTGWGQGQPQHF TGTGCCAGCAGGACTGGGTGGGGGCAGGGTCAGCCCCAGCATTTT
TRBJ2-5 TRBV10-3 few TRBD2 CAIRGGLAGEETQYF TGTGCCATCAGAGGCGGACTAGCGGGAGAAGAGACCCAGTACTTC
TRBJ2-5 TRBV30 . . CAWSVGTQPRETQYF TGTGCCTGGAGTGTAGGGACACAACCGCGGGAGACCCAGTACTTC
TRBJ1-6 TRBV19 few TRBD1 CASSVQGGEGSPLHF TGTGCCAGTAGTGTCCAAGGGGGCGAGGGATCACCCCTCCACTTT
TRBJ2-2 TRBV9 . . CASSVQAFSGELFF TGTGCCAGCAGCGTACAGGCTTTTTCCGGGGAGCTGTTTTTT
TRBJ1-2 TRBV19 . . CASRHPGQLNYGYTF TGTGCCAGTAGGCATCCGGGACAATTAAACTATGGCTACACCTTC